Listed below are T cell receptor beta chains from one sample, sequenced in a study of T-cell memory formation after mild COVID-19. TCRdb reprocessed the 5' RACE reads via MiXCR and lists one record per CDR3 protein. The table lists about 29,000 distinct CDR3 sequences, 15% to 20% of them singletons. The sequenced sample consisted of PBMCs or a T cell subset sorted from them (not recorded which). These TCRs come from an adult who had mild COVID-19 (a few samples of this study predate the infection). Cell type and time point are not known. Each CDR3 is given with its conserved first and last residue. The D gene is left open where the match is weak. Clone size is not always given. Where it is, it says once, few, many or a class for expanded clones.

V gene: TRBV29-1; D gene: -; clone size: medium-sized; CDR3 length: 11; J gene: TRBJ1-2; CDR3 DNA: TGCAGCGCTCCCGCCGGGCAGTCGAACACCTTC; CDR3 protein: CSAPAGQSNTF
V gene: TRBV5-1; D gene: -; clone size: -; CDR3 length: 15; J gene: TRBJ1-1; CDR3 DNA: TGCGCCAGCAGCTCTATGGGGGATTCGAACACTGAAGCTTTCTTT; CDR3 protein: CASSSMGDSNTEAFF
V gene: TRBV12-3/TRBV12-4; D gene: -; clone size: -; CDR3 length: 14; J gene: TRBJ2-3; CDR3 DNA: TGTGCCAGCTGTCCCGGCGGATACACAGATACGCAGTATTTT; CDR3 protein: CASCPGGYTDTQYF
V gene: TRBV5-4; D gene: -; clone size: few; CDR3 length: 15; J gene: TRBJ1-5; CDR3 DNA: TGTGCCAGCAGCTTGGCCGAAGACTACAATCAGCCCCAGCATTTT; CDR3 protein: CASSLAEDYNQPQHF
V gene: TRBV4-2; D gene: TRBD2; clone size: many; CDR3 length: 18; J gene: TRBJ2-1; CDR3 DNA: TGTGCCAGCAGCCAAGATCCGGGACTAGCGGGAGGATACAATGAGCAGTTCTTC; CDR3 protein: CASSQDPGLAGGYNEQFF
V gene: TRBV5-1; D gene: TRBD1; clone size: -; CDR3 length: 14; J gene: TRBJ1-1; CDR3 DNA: TGCGCCAGCAGTTACAGGGGCGGAAACACTGAAGCTTTCTTT; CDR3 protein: CASSYRGGNTEAFF
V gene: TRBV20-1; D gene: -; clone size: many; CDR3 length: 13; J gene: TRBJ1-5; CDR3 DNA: TGCAGTGCTTCCACAGGGCCCAATCAGCCCCAGCATTTT; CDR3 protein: CSASTGPNQPQHF
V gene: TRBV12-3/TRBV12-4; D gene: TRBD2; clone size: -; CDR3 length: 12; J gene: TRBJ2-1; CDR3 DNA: TGTGCCAGCAGTTTGGGCGGGAGGGCCGGGTTCTTC; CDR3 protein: CASSLGGRAGFF
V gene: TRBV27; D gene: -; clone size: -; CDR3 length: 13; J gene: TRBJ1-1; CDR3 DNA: TGTGCCAGCAGGATGGGACTACTGGGCCCGGCTTTCTTT; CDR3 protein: CASRMGLLGPAFF
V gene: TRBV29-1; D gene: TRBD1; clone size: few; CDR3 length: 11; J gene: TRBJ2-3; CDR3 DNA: TGCAGCGTCGGGGACAGGGACACGCAGTATTTT; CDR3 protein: CSVGDRDTQYF
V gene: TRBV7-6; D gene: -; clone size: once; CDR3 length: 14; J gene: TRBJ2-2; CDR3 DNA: TGTGCCAGCAGCCCTAGGTTTGTTTCCGGGGAGCTGTTTTTT; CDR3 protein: CASSPRFVSGELFF
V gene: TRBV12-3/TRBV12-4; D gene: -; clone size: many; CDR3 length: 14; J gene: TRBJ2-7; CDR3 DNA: TGTGCCAGCAGTTTTGGAGGGCCGTTCCACGAGCAGTACTTC; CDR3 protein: CASSFGGPFHEQYF
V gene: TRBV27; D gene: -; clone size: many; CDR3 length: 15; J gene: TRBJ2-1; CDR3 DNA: TGTGCCAGCCACGCCCCGGGGGCCCTCCTCAATGAGCAGTTCTTC; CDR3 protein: CASHAPGALLNEQFF
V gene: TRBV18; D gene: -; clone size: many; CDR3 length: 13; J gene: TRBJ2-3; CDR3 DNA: TGTGCCAGCTCACGGTCGAAGGGAGATACGCAGTATTTT; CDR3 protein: CASSRSKGDTQYF
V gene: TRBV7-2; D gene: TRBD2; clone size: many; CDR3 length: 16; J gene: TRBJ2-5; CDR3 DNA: TGTGCCAGCAGCTTCTCGGGCGGGAGGGTAAAAGAGACCCAGTACTTC; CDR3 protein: CASSFSGGRVKETQYF
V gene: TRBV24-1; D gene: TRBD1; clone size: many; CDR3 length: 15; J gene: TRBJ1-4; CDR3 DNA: TGTGCCACCAGTGACCCGACAGGGGATAATGAAAAACTGTTTTTT; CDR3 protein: CATSDPTGDNEKLFF
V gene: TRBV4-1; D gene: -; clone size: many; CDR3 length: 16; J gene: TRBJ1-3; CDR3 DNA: TGCGCCAGCAGCCAAGAAACCAGGGGCTCTGGAAACACCATATATTTT; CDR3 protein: CASSQETRGSGNTIYF
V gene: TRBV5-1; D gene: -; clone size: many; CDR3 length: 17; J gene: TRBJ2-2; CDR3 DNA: TGCGCCAGCAGAGGAACTAGTGGGGCCCAGCGGGCCGGGGAGCTGTTTTTT; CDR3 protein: CASRGTSGAQRAGELFF
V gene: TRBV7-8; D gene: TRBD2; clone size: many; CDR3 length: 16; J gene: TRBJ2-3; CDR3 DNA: TGTGCCAGCAGCTTACTGGCTAGCGGGATTGGAGATACGCAGTATTTT; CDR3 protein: CASSLLASGIGDTQYF
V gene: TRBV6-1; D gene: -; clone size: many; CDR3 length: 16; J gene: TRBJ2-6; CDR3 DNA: TGTGCCAGCAGTGAGAGGCAGGCCTCTGGGGCCAACGTCCTGACTTTC; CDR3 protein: CASSERQASGANVLTF
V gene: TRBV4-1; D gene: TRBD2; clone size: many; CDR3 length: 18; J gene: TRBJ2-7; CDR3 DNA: TGCGCCAGCAGCCAAGGGCCCAAAGTAGGGACTAGCTCCTACGAGCAGTACTTC; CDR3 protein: CASSQGPKVGTSSYEQYF
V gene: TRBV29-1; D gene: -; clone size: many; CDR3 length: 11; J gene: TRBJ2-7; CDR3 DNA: TGCAGCGGTTCTTGGCTAGACGAGCAGTACTTC; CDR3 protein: CSGSWLDEQYF
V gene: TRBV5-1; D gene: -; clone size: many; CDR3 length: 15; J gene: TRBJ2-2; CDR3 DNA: TGCGCCAGCAGCTTAAAAGGCGGGTTGGCCGGGGAGCTGTTTTTT; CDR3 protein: CASSLKGGLAGELFF
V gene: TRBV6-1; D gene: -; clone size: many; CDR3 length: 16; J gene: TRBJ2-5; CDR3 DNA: TGTGCCAGCAGTGAAGCGCTAGGTGGCAGGGCAGAGACCCAGTACTTC; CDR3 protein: CASSEALGGRAETQYF
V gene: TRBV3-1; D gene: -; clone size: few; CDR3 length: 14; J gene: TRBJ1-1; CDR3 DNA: TGTGCCAGCAGCCAAGTGCACGACGGCACTGAAGCTTTCTTT; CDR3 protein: CASSQVHDGTEAFF
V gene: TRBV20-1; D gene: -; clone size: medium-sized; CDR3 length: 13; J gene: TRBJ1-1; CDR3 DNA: TGCAGTGCAAACAGGGATATGAACACTGAAGCTTTCTTT; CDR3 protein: CSANRDMNTEAFF
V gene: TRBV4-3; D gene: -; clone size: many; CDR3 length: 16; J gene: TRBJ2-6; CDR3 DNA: TGCGCCAGCAGCCAAGATACGGGGGAGAGGGCCAACGTCCTGACTTTC; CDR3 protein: CASSQDTGERANVLTF
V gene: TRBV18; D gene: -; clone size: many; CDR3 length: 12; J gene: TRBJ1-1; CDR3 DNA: TGTGCCAGCTCTCGGAGAAGGGAGGAAGCTTTCTTT; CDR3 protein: CASSRRREEAFF
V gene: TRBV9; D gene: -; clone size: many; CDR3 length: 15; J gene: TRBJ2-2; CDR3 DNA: TGTGCCAGCAGCGTAGGGGGCCTTGAGTCCGGGGAGCTGTTTTTT; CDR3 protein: CASSVGGLESGELFF
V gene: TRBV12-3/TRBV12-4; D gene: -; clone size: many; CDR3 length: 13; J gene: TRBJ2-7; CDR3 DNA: TGTGCCAGCAGTCAAGACAGTACCTACGAGCAGTACTTC; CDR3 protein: CASSQDSTYEQYF
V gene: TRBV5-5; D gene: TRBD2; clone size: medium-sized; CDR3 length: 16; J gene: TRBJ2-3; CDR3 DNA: TGTGCCAGCAGGCTGCGGGTTAGCGGGAGCACAGATACGCAGTATTTT; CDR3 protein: CASRLRVSGSTDTQYF
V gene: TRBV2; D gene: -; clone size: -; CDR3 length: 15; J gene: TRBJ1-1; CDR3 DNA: TGTGCCAGCCGAACGGGTCAGGATAGAAGCACTGAAGCTTTCTTT; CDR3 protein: CASRTGQDRSTEAFF
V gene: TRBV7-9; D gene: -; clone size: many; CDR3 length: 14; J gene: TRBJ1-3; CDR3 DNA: TGTGCCAGCAGCTTAATTCGGGTGGAGGACACCATATATTTT; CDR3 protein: CASSLIRVEDTIYF
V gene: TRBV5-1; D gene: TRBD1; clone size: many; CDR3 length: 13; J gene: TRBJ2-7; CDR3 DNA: TGCGCCAGCAGCCGGACAGGGGTCAACGAGCAGTACTTC; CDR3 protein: CASSRTGVNEQYF
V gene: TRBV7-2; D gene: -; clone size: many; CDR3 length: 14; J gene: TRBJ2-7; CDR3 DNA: TGTGCCAGCAGCTTAAATGAGGGACCCTACGAGCAGTACTTC; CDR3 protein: CASSLNEGPYEQYF
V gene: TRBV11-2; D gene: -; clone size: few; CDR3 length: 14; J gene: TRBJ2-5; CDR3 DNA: TGTGCCAGCAGCCGCCTGGGGGACCAAGAGACCCAGTACTTC; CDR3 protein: CASSRLGDQETQYF
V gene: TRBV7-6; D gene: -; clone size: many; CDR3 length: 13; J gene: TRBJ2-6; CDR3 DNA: TGTGCCAGCAGCCAATCACAGGATAACGTCCTGACTTTC; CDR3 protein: CASSQSQDNVLTF
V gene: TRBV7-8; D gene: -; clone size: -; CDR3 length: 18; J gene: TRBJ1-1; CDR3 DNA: TGTGCCAGCAGCTTACTCCCTCTACGGGTCCCCATGAACACTGAAGCTTTCTTT; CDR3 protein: CASSLLPLRVPMNTEAFF
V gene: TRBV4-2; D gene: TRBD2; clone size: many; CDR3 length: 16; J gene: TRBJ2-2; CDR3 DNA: TGTGCCAGCAGCCAAGACCGGGGAGGGCGGACCGGGGAGCTGTTTTTT; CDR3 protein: CASSQDRGGRTGELFF
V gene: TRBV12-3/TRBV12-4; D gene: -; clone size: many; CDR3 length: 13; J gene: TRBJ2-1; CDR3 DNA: TGTGCCAGCAGTTTGAACTCCCGCAATGAGCAGTTCTTC; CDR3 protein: CASSLNSRNEQFF
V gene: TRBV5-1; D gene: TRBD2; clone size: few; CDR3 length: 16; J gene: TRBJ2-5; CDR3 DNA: TGCGCCAGCAGGTCGGGACTAGCGAGAATCAAAGAGACCCAGTACTTC; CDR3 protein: CASRSGLARIKETQYF
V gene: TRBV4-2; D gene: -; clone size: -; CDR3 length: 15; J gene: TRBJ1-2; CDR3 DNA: TGTGCCAGCAGCCCGCAGGGAGGGAGTAACTATGGCTACACCTTC; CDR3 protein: CASSPQGGSNYGYTF
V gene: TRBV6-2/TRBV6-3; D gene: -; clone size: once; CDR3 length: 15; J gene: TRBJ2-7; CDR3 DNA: TGTGCCAGCAGTGAGCCGGGCCAAAGCTCCTACGAGCAGTACTTC; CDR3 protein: CASSEPGQSSYEQYF
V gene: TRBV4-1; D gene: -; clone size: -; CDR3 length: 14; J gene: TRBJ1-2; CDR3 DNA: TGCGCCAGCAGCCAAGATCCCGGTAGCTATGGCTACACCTTC; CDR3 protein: CASSQDPGSYGYTF
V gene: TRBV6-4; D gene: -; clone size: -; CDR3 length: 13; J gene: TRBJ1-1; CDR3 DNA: TGTGCCAGCAGTGACGGGGAGAACACTGAAGCTTTCTTT; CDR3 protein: CASSDGENTEAFF
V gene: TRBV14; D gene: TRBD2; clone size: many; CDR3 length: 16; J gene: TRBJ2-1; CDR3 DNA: TGTGCCAGCAGCCAAGGAGGAGCGGGGGGGCGTAATGAGCAGTTCTTC; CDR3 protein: CASSQGGAGGRNEQFF
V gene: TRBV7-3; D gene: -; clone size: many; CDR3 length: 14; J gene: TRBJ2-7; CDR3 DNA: TGTGCCAGCAGCTTAGGGGCTAGTACCTACGAGCAGTACTTC; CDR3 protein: CASSLGASTYEQYF
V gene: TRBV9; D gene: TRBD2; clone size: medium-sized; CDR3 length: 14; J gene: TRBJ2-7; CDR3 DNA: TGTGCCAGCAACCCTGGCGGGAGGGCCTACGAGCAGTACTTC; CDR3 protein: CASNPGGRAYEQYF
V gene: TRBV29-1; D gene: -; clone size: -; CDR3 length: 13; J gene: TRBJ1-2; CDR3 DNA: TGCAGCGTTGGGCAGGGAGCTAACTATGGCTACACCTTC; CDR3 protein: CSVGQGANYGYTF
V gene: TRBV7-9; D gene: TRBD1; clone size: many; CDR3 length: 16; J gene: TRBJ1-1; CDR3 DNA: TGTGCCAGCAGCCGGGACAGAAGTGTTAGGAACACTGAAGCTTTCTTT; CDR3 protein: CASSRDRSVRNTEAFF
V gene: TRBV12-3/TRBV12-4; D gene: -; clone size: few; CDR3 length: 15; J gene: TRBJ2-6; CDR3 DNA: TGTGCCAGCAGTTCGACAGGAACTGGGGCCAACGTCCTGACTTTC; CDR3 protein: CASSSTGTGANVLTF
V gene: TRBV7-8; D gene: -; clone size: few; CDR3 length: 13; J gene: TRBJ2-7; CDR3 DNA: TGTGCCAGCAGCATTCTATTGGGCTACGAGCAGTACTTC; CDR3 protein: CASSILLGYEQYF
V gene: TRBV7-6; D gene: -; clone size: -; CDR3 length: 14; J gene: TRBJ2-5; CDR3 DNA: TGTGCCAGCAGCTTATCCGGGCCGCAAGAGACCCAGTACTTC; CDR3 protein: CASSLSGPQETQYF
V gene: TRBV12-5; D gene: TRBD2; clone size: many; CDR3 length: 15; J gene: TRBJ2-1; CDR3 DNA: TGTGCTAGTGGCCTCATGCGGACTAGCTTCAATGAGCAGTTCTTC; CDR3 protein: CASGLMRTSFNEQFF
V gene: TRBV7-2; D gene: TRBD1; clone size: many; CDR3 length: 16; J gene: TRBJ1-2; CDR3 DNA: TGTGCCAGCAGCCCACGCCGACAGGGGGCATTCTATGGCTACACCTTC; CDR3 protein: CASSPRRQGAFYGYTF